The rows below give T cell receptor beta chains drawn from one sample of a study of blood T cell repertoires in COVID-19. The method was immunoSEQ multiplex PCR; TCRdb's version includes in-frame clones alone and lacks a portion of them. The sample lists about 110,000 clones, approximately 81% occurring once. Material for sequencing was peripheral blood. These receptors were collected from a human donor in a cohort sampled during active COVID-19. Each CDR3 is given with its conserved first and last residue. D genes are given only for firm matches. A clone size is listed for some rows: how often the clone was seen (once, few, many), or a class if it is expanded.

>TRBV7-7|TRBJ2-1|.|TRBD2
TGTGCCAGCAGCCGGGCGGCTAGCGGGATCAATGAGCAGTTCTTC
CASSRAASGINEQFF
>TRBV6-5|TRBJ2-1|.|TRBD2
TGTGCCAGCAAGGCTAGCGGGGGCCAGAATGAGCAGTTCTTC
CASKASGGQNEQFF
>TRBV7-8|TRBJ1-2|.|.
TGTGCCAGCAGCTTAGACAGGTTGGGGGGCTACACCTTC
CASSLDRLGGYTF
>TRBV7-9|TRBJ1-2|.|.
TGTGCCAGCAGCCCCGGAATTTTGGAGTTTGGCTACACCTTC
CASSPGILEFGYTF
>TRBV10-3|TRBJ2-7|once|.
TGTGCCATCAGTGAACCTATCCGGAGGGAGCAGTACTTC
CAISEPIRREQYF
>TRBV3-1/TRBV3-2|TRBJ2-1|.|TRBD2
TGTGCCAGCAGCCCATCTAGCGGGGGACTTTACAATGAGCAGTTCTTC
CASSPSSGGLYNEQFF
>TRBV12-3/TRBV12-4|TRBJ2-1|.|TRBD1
TGTGCCAGCAGTCCTATACAGGGGGCTGAGCAGTTCTTC
CASSPIQGAEQFF
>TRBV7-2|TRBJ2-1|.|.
TGTGCCAGCAGCCAGAGGGGGACTATCTACAATGAGCAGTTCTTC
CASSQRGTIYNEQFF
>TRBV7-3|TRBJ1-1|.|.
TGTGCCAGCAGCTTAACGTTAGCCACTGAAGCTTTCTTT
CASSLTLATEAFF
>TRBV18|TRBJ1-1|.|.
TGTGCCAGCTCACCCCCCCGGGGGGCGCCCACTGAAGCTTTCTTT
CASSPPRGAPTEAFF